This T cell receptor beta chain was retrieved from a study of control samples from healthy donors and cancer patients. Assay used: immunoSEQ multiplex PCR; TCRdb lists only in-frame clones, some missing. The sample contains roughly 170,000 clones, roughly 93% of which appear only once. CDR3 length: 14 amino acids. The germline V gene encodes CDR1 SGDLS and CDR2 YYNGEE. The V gene lost 4 bases and the J gene lost 4 bases, with 14 bases spanning the gap. The TCR was taken from a man in his late teens or twenties in good health. Input material: blood. The rearrangement joins TRBV9 to TRBJ1-1; D gene uncertain. CDR3 sequence (DNA): TGTGCCAGCAGCTCCCAGGAATTGGGCACTGAAGCTTTCTTT. Protein: CASSSQELGTEAFF.